Each of the 10 T cell receptor beta chains below was sequenced from the same sample in a study of spatial heterogeneity in lung cancer. The time point is: blood at routine non-recurrence follow-up after resection. Each CDR3 protein gets one entry after TCRdb re-called the 5' RACE reads with MiXCR. The repertoire holds 100,000 to 120,000 distinct CDR3 sequences, with 9.5% to 14% as singletons. The sample in question was PBMCs, obtained at follow-up. The receptors shown here come from a female donor with early-stage non-small cell lung cancer.

The sample holds many counts of this clonotype. This rearrangement joins TRBV12-3 or TRBV12-4 to TRBJ1-5, with D possibly TRBD1 on 5 matching bases. The V end lost 7 bases, the J end lost 2 bases, and 18 bases lay between the germline ends. The CDR3 has 16 residues. In nucleotides, the CDR3 is TGTGCCAGCACCCCGGGGTCCGCCAGGGGCAATCAGCCCCAGCATTTT. As protein: CASTPGSARGNQPQHF.

This rearrangement joins TRBV27 to TRBJ1-5, with D unresolved. Between the trimmed V and J ends, which lost 3 bases and 7 bases, there was a span of 10 bases. Germline V CDR1 and CDR2: MNHEY, SMNVEV (reference sequence). CDR3 size: 13 residues. CDR3 residues: CASSLSGGQPQHF. CDR3 in DNA: TGTGCCAGCAGTTTGTCGGGAGGGCAGCCCCAGCATTTT.

The genes are TRBV19 and TRBJ1-3; D not certain. The germline gives CDR1 LNHDA, CDR2 SQIVND (reference sequence). V was trimmed by 7 bases and J by 0 bases, leaving 13 bases between them. The CDR3 covers 15 residues. In DNA, the CDR3 is TGTGCCAGTACTTATGGATCGTACTCTGGAAACACCATATATTTT. This sequence encodes CASTYGSYSGNTIYF.

The chain carries TRBV23-1 and TRBJ1-6; D not certain. TRBV23-1 is designated an ORF whose function remains uncertain. V was clipped by 6 bases and J by 6 bases, with 9 bases between them. The CDR3 is made up of 13 amino acids. The CDR3 reads CASSREPNSPLHF. CDR3 in DNA: TGCGCCAGCAGCCGGGAACCTAATTCACCCCTCCACTTT.

This chain uses TRBV20-1 with TRBJ2-3, with no clear D. Trimming removed 6 bases from V and 5 bases from J, with 6 bases in between. Germline V gene sequence: CDR1 DFQATT, CDR2 SNEGSKA (reference sequence). The CDR3 is 10 residues long. CDR3 in amino acids: CSAGQDTQYF. For the CDR3, the DNA is TGCAGTGCCGGGCAAGATACGCAGTATTTT.

This clonotype was seen a handful of times. This sequence joins TRBV27 and TRBJ2-7; no definite D call. V lost 7 bases and J 3 bases, leaving 4 bases between the germline ends. The CDR3 runs to 10 residues. Germline V gene data show CDR1 as MNHEY and CDR2 as SMNVEV (reference sequence). The CDR3 loop is CASNNYEQYV. For the CDR3, the DNA is TGTGCCAGCAACAACTACGAGCAGTACGTC.

This clonotype has more than one count but fewer than ten. This chain joins TRBV7-9 and TRBJ1-1; D remains ambiguous. CDR3 length: 15 amino acids. Germline V gene lookup returns CDR1 SEHNR and CDR2 FQNEAQ (reference sequence). Trimming cost V 4 bases and J 1 base, with 13 bases left between them. The DNA of the CDR3 is TGTGCCAGCAGCTCTGGTTGGGGAACGAACACTGAAGCTTTCTTT. Amino acids: CASSSGWGTNTEAFF.

This clonotype was found many times. The chain uses TRBV6-5 and TRBJ1-5; 10 positions agree with TRBD1. After removal of 6 bases from V and 3 bases from J, the junction contained 5 bases not matched to a gene. This CDR3 is built from 15 residues. The V gene's germline CDR1 is MNHEY and CDR2 SVGAGI. The CDR3 loop reads CASRRTGGPNQPQHF. The CDR3 DNA reads TGTGCCAGCAGGCGGACAGGGGGTCCCAATCAGCCCCAGCATTTT.

The genes are TRBV4-2 and TRBJ2-3; D remains ambiguous. Germline CDR1 and CDR2: LGHNA and YNFKEQ. This CDR3 contains 15 residues. With 0 bases removed from V and 0 bases from J, the gap between germline ends came to 7 bases. The CDR3 protein is CASSQDSASTDTQYF. In DNA form, the CDR3 reads TGTGCCAGCAGCCAAGATTCGGCTAGCACAGATACGCAGTATTTT.

This clonotype showed up just a few times. CDR3 nucleotide sequence: TGTGCCAGCAGCCTGGGGCGGGGATCTTCTGGAAACACCATATATTTT. It is translated as CASSLGRGSSGNTIYF. V is TRBV28 and J is TRBJ1-3, with a tentative D call TRBD1 (5 bases). Germline loops: CDR1 MDHEN, CDR2 SYDVKM. The CDR3 length is 16 residues. Trimming left V 6 bases short and J 1 base short, with 16 bases between.